The present entry profiles one T cell receptor (beta chain) with its context. No antigen is known for it. This entry is derived from a study of shared clonotypes between healthy human individuals. Findings and limits, study-wide: Few donors limited the genetic and exposure-history diversity represented. A reduction in generation probabilities was seen for non-shared clonotypes relative to those shared by all four donors.

Terminally differentiated effector memory CD45RA+ cells were left out of the naive CD8 fraction, which was CD45RO-negative and positively selected for CCR7. Per germline, CDR1 SGHVS and CDR2 FQNEAQ. The ends lost 5 bases at V and 7 bases at J; junction bases unmatched: 25. The CDR3 extends over 20 amino acids. Source study methods: Without quality scores, immunoSEQ junctional reads could not be filtered like full-length reads. The assay was immunoSEQ multiplex PCR, and TCRdb's table has in-frame clones only and misses some. That table is the source of V, J and clone size, and D and trimming were worked out from the DNA. The table records over 2,000,000 clones, around 95% of them present only once.

The chain employs TRBV7-8 and TRBJ2-7; TRBD2 aligns across 11 bases. This TCR was sampled from a man aged 18 to 35 in good health. Some clones in this sample may be carry-over from other donors' samples. Material for sequencing was naive CD8+ T cells from PBMCs. CDR3 nucleotides: TGTGCCAGCAGCCCCGTCCTTTTAGCGGGAGGGCCTCCTGACGAGGGAGAGCAGTACTTC. Translation gives CASSPVLLAGGPPDEGEQYF.